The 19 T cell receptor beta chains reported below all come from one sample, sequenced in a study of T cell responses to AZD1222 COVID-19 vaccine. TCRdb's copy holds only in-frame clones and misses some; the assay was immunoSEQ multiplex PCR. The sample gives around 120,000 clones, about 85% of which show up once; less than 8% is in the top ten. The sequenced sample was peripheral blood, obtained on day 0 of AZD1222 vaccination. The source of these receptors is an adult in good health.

CDR3 sequence: CASGRDSNYGYTF. The CDR3 nucleotides are TGTGCCAGCGGGCGAGACAGTAACTATGGCTACACCTTC. The chain recombines TRBV6-5 with TRBJ1-2; D perhaps matches TRBD1 (5 bases). Germline V CDR1 and CDR2: MNHEY, SVGAGI. There are 13 residues in the CDR3. V was pared by 8 bases and J by 1 base, with 11 bases between.

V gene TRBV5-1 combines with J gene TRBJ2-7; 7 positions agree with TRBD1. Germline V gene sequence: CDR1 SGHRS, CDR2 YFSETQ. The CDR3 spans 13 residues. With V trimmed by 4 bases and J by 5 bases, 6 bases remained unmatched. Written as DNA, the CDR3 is TGCGCCAGCAGCCCTCGGGACAGAAACGAGCAGTACTTC. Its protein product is CASSPRDRNEQYF.

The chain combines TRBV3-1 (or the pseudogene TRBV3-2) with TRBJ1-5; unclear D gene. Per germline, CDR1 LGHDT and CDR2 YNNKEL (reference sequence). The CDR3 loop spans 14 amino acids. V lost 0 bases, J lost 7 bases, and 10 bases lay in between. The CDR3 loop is CASSQDPVEQPQHF. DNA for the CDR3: TGTGCCAGCAGCCAAGACCCGGTCGAGCAGCCCCAGCATTTT.

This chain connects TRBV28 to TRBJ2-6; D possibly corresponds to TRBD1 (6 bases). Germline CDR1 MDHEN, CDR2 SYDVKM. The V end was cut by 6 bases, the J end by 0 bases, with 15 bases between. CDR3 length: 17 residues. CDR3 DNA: TGTGCCAGCAGCCAGACAGGACTTCGCTCTGGGGCCAACGTCCTGACTTTC. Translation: CASSQTGLRSGANVLTF.

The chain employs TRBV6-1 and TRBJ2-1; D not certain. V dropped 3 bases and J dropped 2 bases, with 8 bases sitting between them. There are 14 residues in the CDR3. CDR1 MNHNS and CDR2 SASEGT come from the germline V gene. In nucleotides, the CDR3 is TGTGCCAGCAGTGAGGCTGGAACCTACAATGAGCAGTTCTTC. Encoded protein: CASSEAGTYNEQFF.

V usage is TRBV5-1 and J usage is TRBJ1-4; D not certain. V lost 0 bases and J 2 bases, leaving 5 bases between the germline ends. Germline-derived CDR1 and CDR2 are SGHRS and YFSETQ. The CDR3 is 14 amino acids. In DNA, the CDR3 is TGCGCCAGCAGCTTGGTCGGCACTAATGAAAAACTGTTTTTT. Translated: CASSLVGTNEKLFF.

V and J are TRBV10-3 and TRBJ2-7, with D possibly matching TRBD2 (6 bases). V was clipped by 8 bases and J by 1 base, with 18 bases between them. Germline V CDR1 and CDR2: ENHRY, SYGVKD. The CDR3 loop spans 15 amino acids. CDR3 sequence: CAIRGGSAKSYEQYF. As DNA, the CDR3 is TGTGCCATCCGTGGGGGGTCAGCCAAATCCTACGAGCAGTACTTC.

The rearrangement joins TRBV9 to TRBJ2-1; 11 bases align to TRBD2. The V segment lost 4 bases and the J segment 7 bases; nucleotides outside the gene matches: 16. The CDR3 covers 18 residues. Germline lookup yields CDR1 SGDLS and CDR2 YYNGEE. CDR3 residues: CASSYVGASGGSGNEQFF. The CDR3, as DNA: TGTGCCAGCAGCTATGTAGGGGCTAGCGGGGGGTCTGGGAATGAGCAGTTCTTC.

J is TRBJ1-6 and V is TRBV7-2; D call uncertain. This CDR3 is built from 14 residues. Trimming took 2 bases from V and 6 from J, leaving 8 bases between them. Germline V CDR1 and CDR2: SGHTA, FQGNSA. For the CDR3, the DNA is TGTGCCAGCAGCTTAATGGGGAGTAATTCACCCCTCCACTTT. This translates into CASSLMGSNSPLHF.

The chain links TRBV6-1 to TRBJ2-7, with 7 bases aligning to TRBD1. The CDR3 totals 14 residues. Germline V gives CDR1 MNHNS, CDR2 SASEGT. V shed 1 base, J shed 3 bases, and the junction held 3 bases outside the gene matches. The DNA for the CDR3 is TGTGCCAGCAGTGAAGAGGGGACAGTCTACGAGCAGTACTTC. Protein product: CASSEEGTVYEQYF.

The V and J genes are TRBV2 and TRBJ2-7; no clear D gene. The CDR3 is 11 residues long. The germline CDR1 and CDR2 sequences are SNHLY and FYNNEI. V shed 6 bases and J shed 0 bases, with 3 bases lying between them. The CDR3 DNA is TGTGCCAGCAGCGACTCCTACGAGCAGTACTTC. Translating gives CASSDSYEQYF.

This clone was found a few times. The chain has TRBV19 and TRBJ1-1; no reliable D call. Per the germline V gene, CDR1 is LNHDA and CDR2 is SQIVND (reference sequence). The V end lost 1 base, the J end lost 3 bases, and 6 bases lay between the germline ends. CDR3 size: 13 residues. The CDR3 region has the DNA TGTGCCAGTAGTATAGGGGGTTACACTGAAGCTTTCTTT. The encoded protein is CASSIGGYTEAFF.

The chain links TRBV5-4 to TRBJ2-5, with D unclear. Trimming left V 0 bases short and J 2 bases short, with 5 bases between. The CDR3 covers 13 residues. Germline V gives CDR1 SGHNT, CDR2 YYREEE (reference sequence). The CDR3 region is CASSLEPQETQYF. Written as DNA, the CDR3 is TGTGCCAGCAGCTTGGAGCCGCAAGAGACCCAGTACTTC.

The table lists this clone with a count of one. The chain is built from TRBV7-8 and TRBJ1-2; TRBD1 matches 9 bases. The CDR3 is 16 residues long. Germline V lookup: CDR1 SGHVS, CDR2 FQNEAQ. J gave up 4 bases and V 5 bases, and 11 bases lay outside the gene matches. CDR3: CASSPRVTGGTYGYTF. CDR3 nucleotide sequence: TGTGCCAGCAGCCCCAGGGTCACAGGGGGCACCTATGGCTACACCTTC.

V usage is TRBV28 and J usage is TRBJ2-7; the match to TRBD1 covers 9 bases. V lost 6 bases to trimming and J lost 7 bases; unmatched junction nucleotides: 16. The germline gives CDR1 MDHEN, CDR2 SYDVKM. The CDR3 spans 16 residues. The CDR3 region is CASSLLSGTGLWEQYF. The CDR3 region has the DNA TGTGCCAGCAGCCTCTTATCCGGGACAGGGCTTTGGGAGCAGTACTTC.

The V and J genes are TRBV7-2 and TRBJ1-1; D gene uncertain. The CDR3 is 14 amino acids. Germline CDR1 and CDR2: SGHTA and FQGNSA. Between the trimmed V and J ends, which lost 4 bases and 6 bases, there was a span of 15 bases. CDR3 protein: CASSYKISGAEAFF. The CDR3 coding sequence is TGTGCCAGCAGCTATAAAATCAGCGGCGCTGAAGCTTTCTTT.

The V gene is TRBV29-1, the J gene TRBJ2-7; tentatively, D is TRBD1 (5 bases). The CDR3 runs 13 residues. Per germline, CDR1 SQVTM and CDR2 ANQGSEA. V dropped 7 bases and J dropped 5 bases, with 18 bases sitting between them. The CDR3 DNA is TGCAGCGCCAGAAATTCAGGGATCCACGAGCAGTACTTC. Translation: CSARNSGIHEQYF.

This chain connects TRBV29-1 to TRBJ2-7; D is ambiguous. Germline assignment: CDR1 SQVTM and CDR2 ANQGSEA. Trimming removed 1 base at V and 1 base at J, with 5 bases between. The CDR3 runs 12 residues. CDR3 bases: TGCAGCGTTGAAGGCTCTTCCTACGAGCAGTACTTC. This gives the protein CSVEGSSYEQYF.

CDR3 sequence reads: CASSAGQGTSIGGNTIYF. CDR3 in DNA: TGTGCCAGCTCAGCCGGGCAGGGCACCTCGATCGGCGGAAACACCATATATTTT. This chain uses TRBV18 with TRBJ1-3; D possibly corresponds to TRBD1 (5 bases). V was cut by 5 bases and J by 4 bases, with 24 bases left in between. In germline, CDR1 is KGHSH, CDR2 LQKENI. CDR3 length: 18 amino acids.